A single sample gave rise to the 17 T cell receptor beta chains below, sequenced in a study of OX40 agonist ivuxolimab in advanced cancers. Assay used: immunoSEQ multiplex PCR; TCRdb lists only in-frame clones, some missing. This table holds some 66,000 clones, 75% to 90% found once. Sample: CD4+ or CD8+ T cells sorted from blood, taken in a trial of the OX40 agonist ivuxolimab. These receptors all stem from an adult with an advanced solid tumor such as melanoma, head and neck, liver or kidney cancer.

This chain links TRBV29-1 with TRBJ2-2; D perhaps matches TRBD2 (5 bases). CDR3 length equals 14 residues. The germline V gene encodes CDR1 SQVTM and CDR2 ANQGSEA. Trimming left V 8 bases short and J 0 bases short, with 13 bases between. The CDR3 spells CSSSASSNTGELFF. CDR3 sequence (DNA): TGCAGCTCCTCCGCTAGCTCGAACACCGGGGAGCTGTTTTTT.

In regard to this clone: The same CDR3 also results from other DNA sequences found in this sample. DNA of the CDR3: TGTGCCAGTAGTATAGCAGATACGCAGTATTTT. Amino acid sequence: CASSIADTQYF. The chain recombines TRBV19 with TRBJ2-3; no clear D. Trimming pared 1 base from V and 4 bases from J, leaving 0 bases between. The germline CDR1 and CDR2 sequences are LNHDA and SQIVND (reference sequence). This CDR3 spans 11 amino acids.

The count of this clone is one. V usage is TRBV7-2 and J usage is TRBJ2-1; a weak D match, TRBD2 (6 bases). The germline CDR1 and CDR2 sequences are SGHTA and FQGNSA. V was trimmed by 0 bases and J by 8 bases, leaving 11 bases between them. The CDR3 totals 14 residues. Here the CDR3 DNA reads TGTGCCAGCAGCTTAGCGGGAGGCCCTGATGAGCAGTTCTTC. This codes for CASSLAGGPDEQFF.

This clone was counted between two and nine times. The V call is TRBV14, the J call TRBJ2-7, with TRBD1 identical over 7 bases. The V gene end was trimmed by 1 base and the J gene end by 4 bases; junction bases not matched to a gene: 4. This CDR3 comprises 14 residues. Germline CDR1 and CDR2: SGHDN and FVKESK. CDR3 in amino acids: CASSQGTGPYEQYF. CDR3 DNA: TGTGCCAGCAGCCAAGGGACAGGCCCATACGAGCAGTACTTC.

J is TRBJ2-3 and V is TRBV9, with D possibly TRBD1 on 6 matching bases. The CDR3 has 15 amino acids. CDR1 SGDLS and CDR2 YYNGEE come from the germline V gene. V was cut by 4 bases and J by 0 bases, with 12 bases left in between. The CDR3 protein is CASSPGASSTDTQYF. For the CDR3, the DNA is TGTGCCAGCAGCCCAGGGGCCTCTAGCACAGATACGCAGTATTTT.

V gene TRBV6-6 combines with J gene TRBJ2-7, with D possibly matching TRBD2 (7 bases). Germline V gene lookup returns CDR1 MNHNY and CDR2 SVGAGI (reference sequence). This CDR3 has 14 residues. V was cut by 6 bases and J by 2 bases, with 14 bases left in between. The CDR3 region is CASSPGGPTYEQYF. For the CDR3, the DNA is TGTGCCAGCAGCCCCGGGGGGCCTACCTACGAGCAGTACTTC.

This clone was recorded only once. This chain links TRBV10-1 with TRBJ2-3, with D possibly matching TRBD2 (6 bases). This CDR3 region has 14 residues. Germline V gene sequence: CDR1 WNHNN, CDR2 SYGVQD (reference sequence). The V and J ends lost 6 bases and 4 bases respectively, with 14 bases between them. The CDR3 bases are TGCGCCAGCAGCGTGACTAGTCTCCCAGATACGCAGTATTTT. This gives the protein CASSVTSLPDTQYF.

The V and J genes are TRBV13 and TRBJ2-3; perhaps TRBD1 as D (6 bases). The CDR3 covers 17 residues. CDR1 PRHDT and CDR2 FYEKMQ come from the germline V gene (reference sequence). V lost 0 bases and J lost 2, with 15 bases in between. CDR3 nucleotides: TGTGCCAGCAGCTTAGGCTGGGGGCGATCATCCACAGATACGCAGTATTTT. Its protein product is CASSLGWGRSSTDTQYF.

This clone was recorded a few times. This chain links TRBV19 with TRBJ1-5, with D unresolved. Germline V CDR1 and CDR2: LNHDA, SQIVND (reference sequence). The CDR3 sequence is 12 residues long. The V and J ends lost 3 bases and 5 bases respectively, with 5 bases between them. The CDR3 protein is CASSILDQPQHF. The CDR3 DNA reads as TGTGCCAGTAGTATTTTAGATCAGCCCCAGCATTTT.

The V call is TRBV9, the J call TRBJ2-1, with a possible D match to TRBD2 (5 bases). The CDR3 contains 13 residues. V dropped 1 base and J dropped 6 bases, with 8 bases sitting between them. The germline CDR1 and CDR2 sequences are SGDLS and YYNGEE. CDR3 sequence reads: CASSVRTFNEQFF. The CDR3 nucleotides read TGTGCCAGCAGCGTAAGGACTTTCAATGAGCAGTTCTTC. Full variable domain (rest looked up from reference TRBV9 and TRBJ2-1): DSGVTQTPKHLITATGQRVTLRCSPRSGDLSVYWYQQSLDQGLQFLIQYYNGEERAKGNILERFSAQQFPDLHSELNLSSLELGDSALYFCASSVRTFNEQFFGPGTRLTVL.

The chain combines TRBV7-2 with TRBJ2-7; no reliable D call. The V gene's germline CDR1 is SGHTA and CDR2 FQGNSA. Trimming took off 1 base at V and 5 bases at J, with 9 bases between the two ends. The CDR3 has 13 residues. CDR3 in amino acids: CASSLVTTNEQYF. For the CDR3, the DNA is TGTGCCAGCAGCTTAGTTACAACTAACGAGCAGTACTTC.

The chain employs TRBV7-9 and TRBJ1-5; D is possibly TRBD1 (5 bases). Germline values: CDR1 SEHNR, CDR2 FQNEAQ (reference sequence). V shed 5 bases and J shed 6 bases, with 17 bases lying between them. The CDR3 covers 15 residues. DNA of the CDR3: TGTGCCAGCAGCCCGGCGGGGGGGGACGGTCAGCCCCAGCATTTT. Its protein product is CASSPAGGDGQPQHF.

The chain recombines TRBV14 with TRBJ2-2; D gene ambiguous. The CDR3 extends over 13 amino acids. Germline CDR1 is SGHDN and CDR2 is FVKESK. The V gene lost 3 bases and the J gene lost 0 bases, with 2 bases spanning the gap. The CDR3 region is CASSHPNTGELFF. In DNA, the CDR3 is TGTGCCAGCAGCCACCCGAACACCGGGGAGCTGTTTTTT.

This chain links TRBV5-8 with TRBJ2-7; maybe TRBD2 (5 bases). The V gene lost 2 bases and the J gene lost 2 bases, with 11 bases spanning the gap. CDR1 and CDR2 from the germline V gene are SGHTS and YDEGEE. This CDR3 spans 14 amino acids. For the CDR3, the DNA is TGTGCCAGCAGCTTCGAGGGATCAGCCTACGAGCAGTACTTC. Translation gives CASSFEGSAYEQYF.

This clone was seen repeatedly, ten times or more. The CDR3 sequence is CASSVAVGSNEQFF. The CDR3 bases are TGTGCCAGCAGCGTCGCGGTGGGTTCTAATGAGCAGTTCTTC. The rearrangement joins TRBV5-4 to TRBJ2-1, with no clear D. Germline CDR1 reads SGHNT; CDR2 reads YYREEE (reference sequence). V lost 4 bases, J lost 7 bases, and 15 bases lay in between. This CDR3 comprises 14 residues.

This chain joins TRBV23-1 and TRBJ2-5, with TRBD1 identical over 8 bases. TRBV23-1 is filed as an ORF, its function uncertain. This CDR3 has 14 residues. V trimming: 2 bases; J trimming: 3 bases; junction bases outside the gene matches: 2. The DNA of the CDR3 is TGCGCCAGCAGTCAAACGGACAGGGAAGAGACCCAGTACTTC. Translating gives CASSQTDREETQYF.

The rearrangement joins TRBV11-1 to TRBJ1-1, with 10 bases fitting TRBD1. This CDR3 region has 15 residues. CDR1 and CDR2 (germline): SGHAT, FQDESV (reference sequence). Trimming took 4 bases from V and 2 from J; bases not matched to a gene: 4. CDR3 loop: CASSSRTGGNTEAFF. DNA of the CDR3: TGTGCCAGCAGCTCCCGGACAGGGGGAAACACTGAAGCTTTCTTT.